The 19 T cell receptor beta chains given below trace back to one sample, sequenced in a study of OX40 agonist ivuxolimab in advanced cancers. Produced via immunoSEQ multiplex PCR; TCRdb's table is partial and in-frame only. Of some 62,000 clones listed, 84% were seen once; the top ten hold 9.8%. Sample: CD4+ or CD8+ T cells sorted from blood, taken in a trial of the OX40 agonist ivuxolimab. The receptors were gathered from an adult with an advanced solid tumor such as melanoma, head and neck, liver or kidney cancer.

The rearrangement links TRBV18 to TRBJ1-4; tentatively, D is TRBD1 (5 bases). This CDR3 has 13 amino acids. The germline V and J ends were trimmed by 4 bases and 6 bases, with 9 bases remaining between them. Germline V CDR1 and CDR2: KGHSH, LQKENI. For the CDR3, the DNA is TGTGCCAGCTCACGTGCAGGGTATGAAAAACTGTTTTTT. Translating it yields CASSRAGYEKLFF.

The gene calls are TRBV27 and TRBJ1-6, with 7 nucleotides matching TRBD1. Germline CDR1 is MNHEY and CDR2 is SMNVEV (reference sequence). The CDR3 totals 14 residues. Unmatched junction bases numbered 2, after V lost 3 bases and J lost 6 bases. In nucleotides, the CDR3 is TGTGCCAGCAGTTTCGGGACAGCTAATTCACCCCTCCACTTT. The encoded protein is CASSFGTANSPLHF.

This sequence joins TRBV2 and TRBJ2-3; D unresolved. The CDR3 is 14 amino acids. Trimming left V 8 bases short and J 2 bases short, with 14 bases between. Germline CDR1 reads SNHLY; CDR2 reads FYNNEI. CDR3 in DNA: TGTGCCAGCGCCCGCTGGGTTACCACAGATACGCAGTATTTT. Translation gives CASARWVTTDTQYF.

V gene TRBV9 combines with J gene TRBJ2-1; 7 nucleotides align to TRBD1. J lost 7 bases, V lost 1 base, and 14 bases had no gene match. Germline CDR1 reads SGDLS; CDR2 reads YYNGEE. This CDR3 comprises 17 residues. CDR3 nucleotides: TGTGCCAGCAGCGTAACTACCGGGACAGTTGGTTTAAATGAGCAGTTCTTC. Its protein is CASSVTTGTVGLNEQFF.

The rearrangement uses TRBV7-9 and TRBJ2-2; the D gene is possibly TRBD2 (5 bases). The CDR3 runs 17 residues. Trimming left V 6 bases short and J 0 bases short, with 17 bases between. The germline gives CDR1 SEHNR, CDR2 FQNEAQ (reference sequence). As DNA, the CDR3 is TGTGCCAGCAGACGAGCGTTCGGACTCACGAACACCGGGGAGCTGTTTTTT. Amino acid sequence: CASRRAFGLTNTGELFF.

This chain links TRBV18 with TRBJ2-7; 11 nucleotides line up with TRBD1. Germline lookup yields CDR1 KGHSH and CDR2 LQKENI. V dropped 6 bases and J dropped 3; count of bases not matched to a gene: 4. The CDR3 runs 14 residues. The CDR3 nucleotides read TGTGCCAGCTCGCCCGGGACAGGGGGCTACGAGCAGTACTTC. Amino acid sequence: CASSPGTGGYEQYF.

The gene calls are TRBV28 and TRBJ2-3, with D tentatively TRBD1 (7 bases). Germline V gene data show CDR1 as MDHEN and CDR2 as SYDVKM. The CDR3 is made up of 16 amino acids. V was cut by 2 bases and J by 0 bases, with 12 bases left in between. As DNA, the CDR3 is TGTGCCAGCAGTTTAGGAGGGGGCGGAAGCACAGATACGCAGTATTTT. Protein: CASSLGGGGSTDTQYF.

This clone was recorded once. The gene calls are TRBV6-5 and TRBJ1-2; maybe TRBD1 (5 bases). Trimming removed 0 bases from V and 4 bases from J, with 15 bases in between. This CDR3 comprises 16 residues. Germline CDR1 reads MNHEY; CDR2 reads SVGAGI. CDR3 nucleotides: TGTGCCAGCAGTTACTCGGGGCAGGGTGGTAGCTATGGCTACACCTTC. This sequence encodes CASSYSGQGGSYGYTF.

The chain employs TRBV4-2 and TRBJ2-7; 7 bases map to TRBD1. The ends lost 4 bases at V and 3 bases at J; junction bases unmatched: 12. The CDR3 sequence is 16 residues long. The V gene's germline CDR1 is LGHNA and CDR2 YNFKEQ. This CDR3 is CASSPGQESSDYEQYF. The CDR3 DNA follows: TGTGCCAGCAGCCCCGGACAGGAAAGTAGTGACTACGAGCAGTACTTC.

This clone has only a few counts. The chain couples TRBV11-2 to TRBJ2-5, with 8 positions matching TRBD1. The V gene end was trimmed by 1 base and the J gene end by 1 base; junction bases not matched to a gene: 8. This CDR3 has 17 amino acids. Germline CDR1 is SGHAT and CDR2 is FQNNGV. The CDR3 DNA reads TGTGCCAGCAGCTTAGGTACAGGGGGAGACCTCCAAGAGACCCAGTACTTC. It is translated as CASSLGTGGDLQETQYF.

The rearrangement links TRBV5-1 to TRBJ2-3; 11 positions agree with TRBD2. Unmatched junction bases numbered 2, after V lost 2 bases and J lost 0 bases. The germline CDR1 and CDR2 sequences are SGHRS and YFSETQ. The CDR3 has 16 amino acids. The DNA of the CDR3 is TGCGCCAGCAGCTTCAGGACTAGCGGGAGCACAGATACGCAGTATTTT. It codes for CASSFRTSGSTDTQYF. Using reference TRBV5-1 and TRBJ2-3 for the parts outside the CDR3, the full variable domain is KAGVTQTPRYLIKTRGQQVTLSCSPISGHRSVSWYQQTPGQGLQFLFEYFSETQRNKGNFPGRFSGRQFSNSRSEMNVSTLELGDSALYLCASSFRTSGSTDTQYFGPGTRLTVL.

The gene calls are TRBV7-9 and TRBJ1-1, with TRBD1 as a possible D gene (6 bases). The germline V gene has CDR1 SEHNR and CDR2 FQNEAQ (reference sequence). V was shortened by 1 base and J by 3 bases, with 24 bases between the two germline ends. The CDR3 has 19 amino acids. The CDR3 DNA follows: TGTGCCAGCAGCTTAGGGACCAGGGGCCCAGAGGTAGTGGACACTGAAGCTTTCTTT. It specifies CASSLGTRGPEVVDTEAFF.

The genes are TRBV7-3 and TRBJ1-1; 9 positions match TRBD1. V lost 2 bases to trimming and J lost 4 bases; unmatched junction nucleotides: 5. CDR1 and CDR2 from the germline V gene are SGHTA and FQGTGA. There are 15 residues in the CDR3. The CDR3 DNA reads TGTGCCAGCAGCTTACAACAGGGGGCGGGCACTGAAGCTTTCTTT. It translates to CASSLQQGAGTEAFF. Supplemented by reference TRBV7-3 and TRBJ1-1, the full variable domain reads GAGVSQTPSNKVTEKGKYVELRCDPISGHTALYWYRQSLGQGPEFLIYFQGTGAADDSGLPNDRFFAVRPEGSVSTLKIQRTERGDSAVYLCASSLQQGAGTEAFFGQGTRLTVV.

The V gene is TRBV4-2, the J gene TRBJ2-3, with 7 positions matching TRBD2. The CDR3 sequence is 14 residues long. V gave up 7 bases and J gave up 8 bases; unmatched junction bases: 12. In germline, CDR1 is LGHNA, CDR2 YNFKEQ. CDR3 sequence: CASNLTPGEGTQYF. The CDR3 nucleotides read TGTGCCAGCAACCTAACTCCGGGGGAGGGTACGCAGTATTTT.

The CDR3 sequence: CASSPETSSASIQYF. CDR3 DNA sequence: TGCGCCAGCAGCCCCGAGACTAGTTCGGCCAGCATTCAGTACTTC. The chain couples TRBV5-1 to TRBJ2-4; possibly TRBD2 for D (6 bases). Germline lookup yields CDR1 SGHRS and CDR2 YFSETQ. With 4 bases removed from V and 9 bases from J, the gap between germline ends came to 20 bases. The length of the CDR3 is 15 residues.

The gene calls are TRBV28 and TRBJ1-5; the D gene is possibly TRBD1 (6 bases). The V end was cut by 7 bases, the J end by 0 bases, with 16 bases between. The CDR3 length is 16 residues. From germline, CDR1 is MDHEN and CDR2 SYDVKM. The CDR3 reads CASKTGGRNSNQPQHF. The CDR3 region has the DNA TGTGCCAGCAAGACGGGGGGCAGAAATAGCAATCAGCCCCAGCATTTT.

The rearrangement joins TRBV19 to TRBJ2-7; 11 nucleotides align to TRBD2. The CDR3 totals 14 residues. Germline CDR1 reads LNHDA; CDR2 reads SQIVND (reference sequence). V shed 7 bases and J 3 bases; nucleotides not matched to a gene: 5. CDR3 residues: CASTGTSGSYEQYF. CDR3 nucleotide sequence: TGTGCCAGTACCGGGACTAGCGGCAGCTACGAGCAGTACTTC.

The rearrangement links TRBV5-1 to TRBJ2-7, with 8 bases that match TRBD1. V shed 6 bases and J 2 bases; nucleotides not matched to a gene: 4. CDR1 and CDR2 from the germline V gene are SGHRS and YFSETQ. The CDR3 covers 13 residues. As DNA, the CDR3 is TGCGCCAGCACCGGACAGGGAACCTACGAGCAGTACTTC. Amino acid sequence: CASTGQGTYEQYF.

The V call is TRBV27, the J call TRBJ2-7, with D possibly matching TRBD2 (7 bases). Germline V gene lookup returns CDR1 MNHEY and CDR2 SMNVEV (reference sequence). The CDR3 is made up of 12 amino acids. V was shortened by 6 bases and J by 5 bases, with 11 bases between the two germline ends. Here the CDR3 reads CASSRGGNEQYF. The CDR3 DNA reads TGTGCCAGCAGCAGGGGAGGGAACGAGCAGTACTTC.